This TCR beta chain was captured by sequencing in a study of blood T cell repertoires in COVID-19. Whole-study context: PBMCs, B-cell-depleted T cells, or T cells provided the cDNA or gDNA that made up the material.

The Seattle patients, enrolled during active infection, were followed longitudinally. CDR1 and CDR2 from the germline V gene are LNHDA and SQIVND (reference sequence). This CDR3 has 16 residues. V was clipped by 0 bases and J by 0 bases, with 11 bases between them. Per the authors' pipeline: Quantification of nucleated cells was approximated via reference gene primer amplification. Produced via immunoSEQ multiplex PCR; TCRdb's table is partial and in-frame only. Clone size and the V and J calls come from that table; the DNA yielded D and trimming. The sample comprises over 150,000 clones, approximately 85% of which are singletons, and 0.63% rests with the top ten.

Input material: peripheral blood. The chain joins TRBV19 to TRBJ1-1; D remains ambiguous. The source is a man aged 55 to 70 with COVID-19, enrolled during active disease. The CDR3 here is CASSIDLGEMNTEAFF. The CDR3 DNA is TGTGCCAGTAGTATAGATCTCGGAGAGATGAACACTGAAGCTTTCTTT.